This T cell receptor beta chain was identified in a study of blood T cell repertoires in COVID-19. Study background: COVID-19 samples collected from the United States, Italy and Spain covered acute and convalescent phases.

Authors' analysis steps: Estimation of nucleated cell counts was performed using reference gene primer amplification. Sequenced by immunoSEQ multiplex PCR; TCRdb stores in-frame clones only, minus some. The V and J calls and clone size are taken from that table; D and trimming were inferred from the DNA. The sample gives about 130,000 clones, approximately 80% of which show up once; roughly a fifth is in the top ten. Germline CDR1 SGDLS, CDR2 YYNGEE. V lost 5 bases and J lost 9, with 21 bases in between. The CDR3 sequence is 16 residues long. V is TRBV9 and J is TRBJ1-6; a possible D gene is TRBD1 (5 bases). The sequence derives from a man older than 75 with acute or convalescent COVID-19. The specimen sequenced was peripheral blood. The CDR3 bases are TGTGCCAGCAGTCTCAATCCCCGGGGGGAAAGTTCACCCCTCCACTTT. This translates into CASSLNPRGESSPLHF.